Below are 3 T cell receptor beta chains sequenced from a single sample in a study of T cell repertoires in cytomegalovirus infection. TCRdb used MiXCR to reprocess the reads, holding one entry per CDR3 protein. The data contain about 47,000 distinct CDR3 sequences, about 19% of them singletons. Antigens of these TCRs are unknown. The sample consisted of CD8+ T cells from cultured PBMCs, taken from culture after CMV antigen stimulation. The source is a human donor in good health (CMV status not recorded). Some clones in this sample may be carry-over from other donors' samples.

This clonotype was seen repeatedly, ten times or more. This chain connects TRBV7-2 to TRBJ2-7; 12 positions match TRBD2. The V and J ends lost 1 base and 4 bases, in that order; junction bases with no gene match: 8. This CDR3 comprises 17 residues. The germline V gene encodes CDR1 SGHTA and CDR2 FQGNSA. In DNA, the CDR3 is TGTGCCAGCAGCTTAGATAGGGCTAGCGGGGGGGTGTACGAGCAGTACTTC. Amino acids: CASSLDRASGGVYEQYF.

A few counts support this clonotype. This rearrangement joins TRBV19 to TRBJ2-7, with no clear D. The CDR3 extends over 14 amino acids. V was pared by 6 bases and J by 0 bases, with 12 bases between. Germline V CDR1 and CDR2: LNHDA, SQIVND (reference sequence). The CDR3 reads CASRTTRSSYEQYF. DNA for the CDR3: TGTGCCAGTAGGACAACACGGAGCTCCTACGAGCAGTACTTC.

This clonotype was detected many times. This chain joins TRBV28 and TRBJ2-3; TRBD2 agrees at 10 bases. Germline trimming cut 0 bases from V and 5 bases from J; bases unmatched to any gene: 5. Germline CDR1 reads MDHEN; CDR2 reads SYDVKM. The length of the CDR3 is 16 residues. DNA for the CDR3: TGTGCCAGCAGTTTATGGGGGACTAGCGCGGTAGATACGCAGTATTTT. Encoded protein: CASSLWGTSAVDTQYF.